One sample yielded the 3 T cell receptor beta chains listed below, sequenced in a study of T cells in Graves' hyperthyroidism and ophthalmopathy. TCR beta CDR3 region amplification was performed from RNA transcripts. The primer set for the first-round RT-PCR of the TCR CDR3 was HTBI. TCRdb called the multiplex PCR reads again in MiXCR, with one record for every CDR3 protein. The sample carries roughly 96,000 distinct CDR3 sequences, over 50% recorded once. Sequencing was carried out using blood. Receptors originate from a woman between 40 and 50 years old with Graves' hyperthyroidism.

The V call is TRBV10-3, the J call TRBJ2-5; D might be TRBD2 (6 bases). The V and J ends lost 5 bases and 6 bases respectively, with 13 bases between them. The CDR3 length is 13 residues. Germline V CDR1 and CDR2: ENHRY, SYGVKD. The CDR3 spells CAISMRGGKTQYF. The DNA for the CDR3 is TGTGCCATCAGTATGAGGGGCGGGAAGACCCAGTACTTC.

This clonotype appeared many times. The chain is built from TRBV4-1 and TRBJ2-7; weak D call: TRBD1 (5 bases). The CDR3 consists of 15 residues. V lost 3 bases to trimming and J lost 3 bases, with 15 bases between them. Germline-derived CDR1 and CDR2 are MGHRA and YSYEKL. CDR3: CASSHGMQGNYEQYF. The CDR3 region has the DNA TGCGCCAGCAGCCATGGTATGCAGGGAAACTACGAGCAGTACTTC.

The chain is built from TRBV12-3 or TRBV12-4 and TRBJ2-3; no clear D. Trimming removed 6 bases at V and 4 bases at J, with 8 bases between. This CDR3 has 12 amino acids. DNA for the CDR3: TGTGCCAGCAGCCCCGGCGCAGATACGCAGTATTTT. Protein: CASSPGADTQYF.